Following are 8 T cell receptor beta chains from one sample sequenced in a study of blood T cell repertoires in COVID-19. Repertoires were generated with immunoSEQ multiplex PCR, while TCRdb's copy carries only in-frame clones and drops some. In the table there are some 150,000 clones, about 84% of which are singletons. Input material: peripheral blood. The source of these receptors is a woman over 75 in a cohort sampled during active or convalescent COVID-19.

V and J are TRBV5-4 and TRBJ1-2; 8 nucleotides agree with TRBD1. This CDR3 has 13 amino acids. The germline CDR1 and CDR2 sequences are SGHNT and YYREEE (reference sequence). V lost 5 bases and J lost 7; bases outside the gene matches: 7. The CDR3 region is CASRSTGGFGYTF. CDR3 sequence (DNA): TGTGCCAGCAGGTCAACAGGGGGGTTTGGCTACACCTTC.

The rearrangement uses TRBV28 and TRBJ2-2; D unclear. Germline CDR1 is MDHEN and CDR2 is SYDVKM. V lost 1 base to trimming and J lost 3 bases, with 21 bases between them. The CDR3 length is 19 residues. DNA for the CDR3: TGTGCCAGCAGTTTATTCCCGGTATCAGGTCGCAGCTACACCGGGGAGCTGTTTTTT. Translating gives CASSLFPVSGRSYTGELFF.

The rearrangement uses TRBV3-1 (or the pseudogene TRBV3-2) and TRBJ1-2, with TRBD1 matching 10 bases. Losses at the gene ends were 2 bases for V and 6 bases for J; bases not matched to a gene: 6. The germline CDR1 and CDR2 sequences are LGHDT and YNNKEL (reference sequence). There are 15 residues in the CDR3. This chain's CDR3 is CASSQISGTGDGYTF. CDR3 DNA sequence: TGTGCCAGCAGCCAAATTTCCGGGACAGGGGATGGCTACACCTTC.

The chain uses TRBV7-7 and TRBJ1-4; TRBD1 matches at 7 bases. There are 15 residues in the CDR3. With V trimmed by 5 bases and J by 7 bases, 10 bases remained unmatched. Per the germline V gene, CDR1 is SSHAT and CDR2 is FNYEAQ (reference sequence). The CDR3 region has the DNA TGTGCCAGCAGCCCAACCCGGGACAGCCTTGAAAAACTGTTTTTT. This gives the protein CASSPTRDSLEKLFF.

The chain couples TRBV6-5 to TRBJ2-7, with 8 nucleotides matching TRBD2. J lost 0 bases, V lost 4 bases, and 2 bases had no gene match. This CDR3 is 14 amino acids long. Germline CDR1 and CDR2: MNHEY and SVGAGI. The CDR3 DNA is TGTGCCAGCAGTTCACTAGCGGCCTCCTACGAGCAGTACTTC. Residues: CASSSLAASYEQYF.

The chain recombines TRBV24-1 with TRBJ2-5, with TRBD2 matching 12 bases. Germline lookup yields CDR1 KGHDR and CDR2 SFDVKD. Trimming took 3 bases from V and 5 from J; bases not matched to a gene: 6. This CDR3 is 16 amino acids long. CDR3 DNA sequence: TGTGCCACCAGTGATCCTAGCGGGGGGGAGATGGAGACCCAGTACTTC. This translates into CATSDPSGGEMETQYF.

The chain recombines TRBV29-1 with TRBJ1-1, with D maybe TRBD1 (6 bases). Germline V gene data show CDR1 as SQVTM and CDR2 as ANQGSEA. This CDR3 contains 11 residues. V lost 6 bases to trimming and J lost 11 bases, with 16 bases between them. DNA for the CDR3: TGCAGCGTCGCAGGGGTTTTGGGGGCTTTCTTT. This encodes CSVAGVLGAFF.

The chain joins TRBV7-2 to TRBJ2-2; the D gene is possibly TRBD2 (5 bases). The CDR3 has 15 amino acids. V was shortened by 5 bases and J by 5 bases, with 15 bases between the two germline ends. Germline assignment: CDR1 SGHTA and CDR2 FQGNSA. The CDR3 region has the DNA TGTGCCAGCAGCCCTTTCCTAGCTGGGACCGGGGAGCTGTTTTTT. Its translation is CASSPFLAGTGELFF.